This passage covers 14 T cell receptor beta chains from one sample sequenced in a study of blood T cells in healthy people across ages. Primers used in a second PCR of about 6 to 12 cycles were a sample-barcoded 5' primer and a J-beta primer mix. Via MiXCR, TCRdb re-called the 5' RACE reads, giving one row per CDR3 protein. Here the sample spans over 1,500,000 distinct CDR3 sequences, less than 50% being singletons. The source material was blood. All receptors derive from a woman between 40 and 55 years old in good health.

This clonotype was seen a single time. The V and J genes are TRBV7-6 and TRBJ2-5; no reliable D call. The length of the CDR3 is 13 residues. The V end was cut by 7 bases, the J end by 2 bases, with 11 bases between. Germline CDR1 is SGHVS and CDR2 is FNYEAQ. The CDR3 region is CASTGRSQETQYF. The DNA of the CDR3 is TGTGCCAGCACCGGTAGATCACAAGAGACCCAGTACTTC.

CDR3 DNA: TGCAGTGCGACCACCGGGACTAGCGGGGGCTGGGGTGCGGATACGCAGTATTTT. It encodes CSATTGTSGGWGADTQYF. The chain employs TRBV20-1 and TRBJ2-3; 14 bases match TRBD2. Germline loops: CDR1 DFQATT, CDR2 SNEGSKA (reference sequence). The CDR3 is made up of 18 amino acids. J gave up 6 bases and V 6 bases, and 17 bases lay outside the gene matches.

This clonotype was detected a few times. V and J are TRBV27 and TRBJ2-7, with D tentatively TRBD1 (5 bases). The CDR3 is made up of 13 amino acids. Germline values: CDR1 MNHEY, CDR2 SMNVEV (reference sequence). V gave up 6 bases and J gave up 3 bases, with 12 bases separating them. DNA for the CDR3: TGTGCCAGCAGAGGGGTAGAGGACTACGAGCAGTACTTC. It translates to CASRGVEDYEQYF.

The table lists this clonotype with a few counts. The J gene is TRBJ2-3, the V gene TRBV5-3; a weak D match, TRBD2 (6 bases). TRBV5-3 is recorded as an ORF, its role being uncertain. There are 13 residues in the CDR3. Trimming stripped 4 bases from V and 0 bases from J, with 6 bases between. The chain's CDR3 is CARSAGSTDTQYF. DNA of the CDR3: TGTGCCAGAAGCGCGGGGAGCACAGATACGCAGTATTTT.

This clonotype was observed a few times. CDR3 in DNA: TGTGCCAGCGCAACATTCCGGGACAGGGGTGATGAAAAACTGTTTTTT. Its protein product is CASATFRDRGDEKLFF. The genes are TRBV27 and TRBJ1-4; 10 bases fit TRBD1. The CDR3 is 16 residues long. With 8 bases clipped from V and 6 bases from J, the junction kept 12 bases outside the gene matches. Germline V gene sequence: CDR1 MNHEY, CDR2 SMNVEV (reference sequence).

CDR3 bases: TGTGCTAGTGGTTTGGTGACAGGGGGGGGGGGCACAGATACGCAGTATTTT. Protein: CASGLVTGGGGTDTQYF. The rearrangement uses TRBV12-5 and TRBJ2-3; TRBD1 matches at 9 bases. Germline assignment: CDR1 LGHNT and CDR2 FRNRAP. J was trimmed by 1 base and V by 0 bases; bases with no gene match: 5. CDR3 length: 17 residues.

The V and J genes are TRBV29-1 and TRBJ2-3; possible D gene TRBD1, 6 bases. V was shortened by 7 bases and J by 0 bases, with 11 bases between the two germline ends. CDR3 length: 13 residues. Germline V gene data show CDR1 as SQVTM and CDR2 as ANQGSEA. The CDR3 sequence is CSGHRDSTDTQYF. CDR3 in DNA: TGCAGCGGACACAGGGATAGCACAGATACGCAGTATTTT.

For the CDR3, the DNA is TGTGCCAGCAGTTACCAGCTAGCGGGGGGGAATGAGCAGTTCTTC. Protein: CASSYQLAGGNEQFF. The chain joins TRBV6-6 to TRBJ2-1; 12 nucleotides match TRBD2. Germline V gene data show CDR1 as MNHNY and CDR2 as SVGAGI (reference sequence). V shed 2 bases and J 7 bases; nucleotides not matched to a gene: 3. The CDR3 covers 15 residues.

This clonotype was recorded many times. V is TRBV12-3 or TRBV12-4 and J is TRBJ2-7; D possibly corresponds to TRBD2 (5 bases). This CDR3 is 12 amino acids long. Deletions cut 6 bases from V and 6 bases from J, with 12 bases between. This CDR3 reads CASSPSGSEQYF. For the CDR3, the DNA is TGTGCCAGCAGCCCAAGTGGGAGCGAGCAGTACTTC.

CDR3 coding DNA: TGCGCCAGCAGCCAAGTGTCGTCAGGGGGCGGAAACTATGGCTACACCTTC. Translating it yields CASSQVSSGGGNYGYTF. The rearrangement joins TRBV4-3 to TRBJ1-2; 8 nucleotides agree with TRBD1. This CDR3 comprises 17 residues. V trimming: 1 base; J trimming: 2 bases; junction bases outside the gene matches: 9. Germline CDR1 and CDR2: LGHNA and YSLEER.

This rearrangement joins TRBV5-5 to TRBJ1-1, with TRBD1 identical over 9 bases. Trimming at V came to 4 bases and at J to 8 bases, leaving 6 bases not matched to a gene. The germline gives CDR1 SGHKS, CDR2 YYEKEE (reference sequence). This CDR3 has 13 residues. The CDR3 region is CASSAGQGMEAFF. The CDR3 DNA follows: TGTGCCAGCAGCGCAGGACAGGGGATGGAAGCTTTCTTT.

Only a few counts were recorded for this clonotype. The V call is TRBV4-3, the J call TRBJ1-1; D call uncertain. Deletions cut 0 bases from V and 1 base from J, with 9 bases between. Per germline, CDR1 LGHNA and CDR2 YSLEER. The length of the CDR3 is 15 residues. DNA for the CDR3: TGCGCCAGCAGCCAAGATCCCGATGGGAACACTGAAGCTTTCTTT. Residues: CASSQDPDGNTEAFF.

This chain connects TRBV9 to TRBJ2-3; 10 nucleotides align to TRBD2. Germline CDR1 and CDR2: SGDLS and YYNGEE. Losses at the gene ends were 0 bases for V and 2 bases for J; bases not matched to a gene: 3. This CDR3 contains 16 residues. As DNA, the CDR3 is TGTGCCAGCAGCGTAGCTACTAGCGGGGCCACAGATACGCAGTATTTT. This translates into CASSVATSGATDTQYF.

This clonotype was detected a few times. The DNA of the CDR3 is TGTGCCAGCAGCCCTCGACTAGCTTATCGCACAGATACGCAGTATTTT. Residues: CASSPRLAYRTDTQYF. The rearrangement links TRBV27 to TRBJ2-3; 7 nucleotides agree with TRBD2. Germline V CDR1 and CDR2: MNHEY, SMNVEV (reference sequence). The CDR3 runs 16 residues. Unmatched junction bases numbered 10, after V lost 6 bases and J lost 1 base.